The clone carrying this T cell receptor (beta chain) was detected a few times. In the same sample, other DNA sequences code for this CDR3. These data belong to a study of cytomegalovirus exposure and HLA in healthy donors. The CDR3 contains 11 residues. Trimming removed 5 bases from V and 0 bases from J, with 4 bases in between. Germline V CDR1 and CDR2: DFQATT, SNEGSKA (reference sequence). The primer mix had 60 Vbeta and 13 Jbeta primers. Repertoires were generated with immunoSEQ multiplex PCR, while TCRdb's copy carries only in-frame clones and drops some. The sample gives under 250,000 clones, over 80% of which show up once; roughly 0.7% is in the top ten.

This sequence joins TRBV20-1 and TRBJ1-1; D is unclear. The specimen sequenced was PBMCs. The origin of this receptor is a boy under 10 years old in good health and CMV-seronegative. The CDR3 is CSAYLNTEAFF. In nucleotides, the CDR3 is TGCAGTGCTTATCTGAACACTGAAGCTTTCTTT.